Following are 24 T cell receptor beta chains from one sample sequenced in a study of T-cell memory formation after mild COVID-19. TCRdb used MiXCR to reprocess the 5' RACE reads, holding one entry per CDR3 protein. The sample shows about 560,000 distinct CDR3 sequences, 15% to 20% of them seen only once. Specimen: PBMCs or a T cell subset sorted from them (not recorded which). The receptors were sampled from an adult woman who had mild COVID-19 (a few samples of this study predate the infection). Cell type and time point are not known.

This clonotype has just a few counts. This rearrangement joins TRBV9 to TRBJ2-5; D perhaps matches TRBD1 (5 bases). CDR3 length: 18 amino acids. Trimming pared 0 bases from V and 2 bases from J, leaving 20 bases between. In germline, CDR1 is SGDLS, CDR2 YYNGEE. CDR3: CASSVDSQGIYGQETQYF. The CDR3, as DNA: TGTGCCAGCAGCGTAGATAGTCAGGGAATATATGGGCAAGAGACCCAGTACTTC.

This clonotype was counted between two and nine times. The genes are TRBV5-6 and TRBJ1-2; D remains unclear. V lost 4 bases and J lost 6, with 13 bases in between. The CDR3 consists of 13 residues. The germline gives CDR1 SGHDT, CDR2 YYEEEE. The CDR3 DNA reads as TGTGCCAGCAGCCTACGAGCCGGGGATGGCTACACCTTC. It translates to CASSLRAGDGYTF. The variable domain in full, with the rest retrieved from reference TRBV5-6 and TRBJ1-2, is DAGVTQSPTHLIKTRGQQVTLRCSPKSGHDTVSWYQQALGQGPQFIFQYYEEEERQRGNFPDRFSGHQFPNYSSELNVNALLLGDSALYLCASSLRAGDGYTFGSGTRLTVV.

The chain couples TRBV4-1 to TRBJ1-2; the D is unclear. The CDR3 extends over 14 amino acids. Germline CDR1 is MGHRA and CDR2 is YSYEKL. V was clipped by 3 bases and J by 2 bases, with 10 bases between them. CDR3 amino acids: CASSQPLGNYGYTF. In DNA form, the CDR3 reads TGCGCCAGCAGCCAGCCCCTCGGGAACTATGGCTACACCTTC.

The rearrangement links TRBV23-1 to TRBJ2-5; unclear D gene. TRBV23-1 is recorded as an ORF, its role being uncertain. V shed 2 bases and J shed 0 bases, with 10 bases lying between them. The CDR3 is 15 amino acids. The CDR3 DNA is TGCGCCAGCAGTCAAAGCTGGACCGACCAAGAGACCCAGTACTTC. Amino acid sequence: CASSQSWTDQETQYF.

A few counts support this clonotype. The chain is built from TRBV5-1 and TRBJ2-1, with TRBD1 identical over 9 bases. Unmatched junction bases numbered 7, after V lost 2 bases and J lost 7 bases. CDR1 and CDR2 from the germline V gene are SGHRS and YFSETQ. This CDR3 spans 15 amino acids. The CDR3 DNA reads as TGCGCCAGCAGCTTCCGGGACAGGGTTGTTAATGAGCAGTTCTTC. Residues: CASSFRDRVVNEQFF.

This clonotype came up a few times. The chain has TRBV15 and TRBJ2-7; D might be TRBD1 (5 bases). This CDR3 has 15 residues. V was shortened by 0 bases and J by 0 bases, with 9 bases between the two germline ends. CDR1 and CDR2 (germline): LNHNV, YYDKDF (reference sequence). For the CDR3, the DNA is TGTGCCACCAGCAGAGACAGGGCCCTCTCCTACGAGCAGTACTTC. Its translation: CATSRDRALSYEQYF.

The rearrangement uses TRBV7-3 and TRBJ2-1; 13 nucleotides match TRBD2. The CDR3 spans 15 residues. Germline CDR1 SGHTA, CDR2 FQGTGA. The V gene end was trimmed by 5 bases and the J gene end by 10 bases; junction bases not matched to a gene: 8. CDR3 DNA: TGTGCCAGCAGCATACAAGGACTAGCGGGAGACGAGCAGTTCTTC. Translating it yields CASSIQGLAGDEQFF.

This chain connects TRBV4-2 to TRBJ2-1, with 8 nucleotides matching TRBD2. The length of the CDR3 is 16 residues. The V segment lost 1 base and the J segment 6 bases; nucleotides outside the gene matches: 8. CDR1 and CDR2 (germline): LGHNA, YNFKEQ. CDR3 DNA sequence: TGTGCCAGCAGCCAAGGCGCGGGAGGAAACGGCAATGAGCAGTTCTTC. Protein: CASSQGAGGNGNEQFF.

The CDR3 region is CAISATGASTEAFF. The CDR3 region has the DNA TGTGCCATCAGCGCGACAGGGGCTTCCACTGAAGCTTTCTTT. This chain uses TRBV10-3 with TRBJ1-1; TRBD1 aligns across 8 bases. This CDR3 contains 14 residues. Per the germline V gene, CDR1 is ENHRY and CDR2 is SYGVKD. V was clipped by 6 bases and J by 4 bases; unmatched bases: 7.

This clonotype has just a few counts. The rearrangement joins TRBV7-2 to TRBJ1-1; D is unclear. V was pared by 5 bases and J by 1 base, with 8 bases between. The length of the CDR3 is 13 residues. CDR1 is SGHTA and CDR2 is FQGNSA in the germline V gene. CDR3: CASSGLSNTEAFF. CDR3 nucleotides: TGTGCCAGCAGCGGACTCTCGAACACTGAAGCTTTCTTT.

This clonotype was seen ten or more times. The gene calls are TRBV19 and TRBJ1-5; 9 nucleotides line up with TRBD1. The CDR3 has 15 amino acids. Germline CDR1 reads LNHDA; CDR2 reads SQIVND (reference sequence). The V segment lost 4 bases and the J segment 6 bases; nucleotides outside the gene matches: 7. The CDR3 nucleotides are TGTGCCAGTAGTACGGACAGGGGAAGTACTCAGCCCCAGCATTTT. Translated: CASSTDRGSTQPQHF.

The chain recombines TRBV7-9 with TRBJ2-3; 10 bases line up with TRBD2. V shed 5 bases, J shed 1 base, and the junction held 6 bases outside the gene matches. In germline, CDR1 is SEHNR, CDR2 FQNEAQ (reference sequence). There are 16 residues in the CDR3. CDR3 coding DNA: TGTGCCAGCAGCAACACCGGGACTAGCGGCACAGATACGCAGTATTTT. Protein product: CASSNTGTSGTDTQYF.

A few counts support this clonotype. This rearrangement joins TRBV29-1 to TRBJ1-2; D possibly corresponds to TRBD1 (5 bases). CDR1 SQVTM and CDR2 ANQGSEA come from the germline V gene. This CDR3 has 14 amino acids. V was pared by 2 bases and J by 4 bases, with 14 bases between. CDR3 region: CSVEPEGSVYGYTF. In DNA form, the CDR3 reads TGCAGCGTTGAACCCGAGGGGAGCGTCTATGGCTACACCTTC.

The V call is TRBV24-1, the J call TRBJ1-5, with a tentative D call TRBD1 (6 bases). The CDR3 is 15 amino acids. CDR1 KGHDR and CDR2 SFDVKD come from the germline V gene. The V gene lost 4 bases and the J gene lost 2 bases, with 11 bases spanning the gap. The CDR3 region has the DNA TGTGCCACCAGTGAAACCAGGACAGGCAATCAGCCCCAGCATTTT. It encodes CATSETRTGNQPQHF.

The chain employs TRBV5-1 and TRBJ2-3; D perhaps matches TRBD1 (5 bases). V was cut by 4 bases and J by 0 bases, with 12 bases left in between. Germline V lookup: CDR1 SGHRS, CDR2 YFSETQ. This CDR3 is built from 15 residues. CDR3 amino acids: CASSTYRTSTDTQYF. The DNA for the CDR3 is TGCGCCAGCAGCACCTACAGGACCAGCACAGATACGCAGTATTTT.

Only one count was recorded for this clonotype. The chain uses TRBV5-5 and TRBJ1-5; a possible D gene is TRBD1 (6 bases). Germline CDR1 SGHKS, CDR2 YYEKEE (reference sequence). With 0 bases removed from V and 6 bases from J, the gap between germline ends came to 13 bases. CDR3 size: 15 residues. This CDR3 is CASSLAGGGIQPQHF. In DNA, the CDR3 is TGTGCCAGCAGCTTGGCGGGTGGGGGCATTCAGCCCCAGCATTTT.

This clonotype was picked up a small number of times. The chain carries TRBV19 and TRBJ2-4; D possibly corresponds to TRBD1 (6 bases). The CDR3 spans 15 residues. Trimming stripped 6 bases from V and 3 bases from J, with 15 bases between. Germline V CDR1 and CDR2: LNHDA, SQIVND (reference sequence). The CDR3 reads CASSPTGKGKNIQYF. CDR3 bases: TGTGCCAGTAGCCCCACAGGGAAGGGCAAAAACATTCAGTACTTC.

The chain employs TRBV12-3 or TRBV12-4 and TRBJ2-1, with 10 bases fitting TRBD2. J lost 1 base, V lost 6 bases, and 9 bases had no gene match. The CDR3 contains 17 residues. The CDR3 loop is CASSRSSGSLSYNEQFF. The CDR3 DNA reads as TGTGCCAGCAGCCGATCTAGCGGGAGTCTGTCCTACAATGAGCAGTTCTTC.

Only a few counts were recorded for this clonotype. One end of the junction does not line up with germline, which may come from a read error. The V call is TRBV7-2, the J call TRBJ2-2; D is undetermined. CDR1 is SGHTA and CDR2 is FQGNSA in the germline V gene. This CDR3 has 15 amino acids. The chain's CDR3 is CASSLSSQVARIAIF. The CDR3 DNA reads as TGTGCCAGCAGCTTATCCTCTCAAGTGGCCCGGATCGCGATTTTT.

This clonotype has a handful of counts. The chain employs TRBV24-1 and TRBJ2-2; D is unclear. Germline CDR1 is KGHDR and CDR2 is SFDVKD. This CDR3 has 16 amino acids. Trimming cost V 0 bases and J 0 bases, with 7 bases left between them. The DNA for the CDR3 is TGTGCCACCAGTGATTTGCGCAGCGCGAACACCGGGGAGCTGTTTTTT. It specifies CATSDLRSANTGELFF.

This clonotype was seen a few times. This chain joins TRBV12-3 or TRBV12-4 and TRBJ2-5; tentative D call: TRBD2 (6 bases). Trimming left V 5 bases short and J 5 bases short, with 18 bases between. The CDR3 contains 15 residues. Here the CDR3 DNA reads TGTGCCAGCAGTATGGGGTTTAGCGGAACTGAGACCCAGTACTTC. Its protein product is CASSMGFSGTETQYF.

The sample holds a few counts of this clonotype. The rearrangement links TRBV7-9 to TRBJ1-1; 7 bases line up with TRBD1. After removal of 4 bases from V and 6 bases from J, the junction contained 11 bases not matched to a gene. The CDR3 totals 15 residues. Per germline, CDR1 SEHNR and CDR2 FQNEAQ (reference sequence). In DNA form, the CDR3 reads TGTGCCAGCAGCTCACCGCTACAGGGGAGGCCTGAAGCTTTCTTT. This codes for CASSSPLQGRPEAFF. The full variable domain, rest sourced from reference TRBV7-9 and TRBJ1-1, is DTGVSQNPRHKITKRGQNVTFRCDPISEHNRLYWYRQTLGQGPEFLTYFQNEAQLEKSRLLSDRFSAERPKGSFSTLEIQRTEQGDSAMYLCASSSPLQGRPEAFFGQGTRLTVV.

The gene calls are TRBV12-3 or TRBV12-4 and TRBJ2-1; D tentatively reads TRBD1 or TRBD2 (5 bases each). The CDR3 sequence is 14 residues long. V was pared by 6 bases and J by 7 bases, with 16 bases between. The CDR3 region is CASSVLSGPNEQFF. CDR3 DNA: TGTGCCAGCAGCGTCTTATCGGGGCCTAATGAGCAGTTCTTC.

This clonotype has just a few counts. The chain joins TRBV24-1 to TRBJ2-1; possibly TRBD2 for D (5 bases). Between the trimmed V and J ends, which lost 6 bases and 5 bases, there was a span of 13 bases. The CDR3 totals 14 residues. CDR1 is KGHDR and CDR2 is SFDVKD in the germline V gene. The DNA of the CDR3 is TGTGCCACCAGTACCGACTACCGCAACAATGAGCAGTTCTTC. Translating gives CATSTDYRNNEQFF.